The 17 T cell receptor beta chains given below trace back to one sample, sequenced in a study of identifying expanded T cells in peripheral blood. Clones were sequenced by immunoSEQ multiplex PCR, and TCRdb holds only the in-frame ones, with some missing. Of about 120,000 clones in the sample, about four fifths were seen once. The sample taken for sequencing was blood. These receptors all come from a person aged 18-69 years in good health.

This rearrangement joins TRBV7-6 to TRBJ1-6; TRBD1 might be the D (5 bases). The V gene's germline CDR1 is SGHVS and CDR2 FNYEAQ. The CDR3 loop spans 14 amino acids. The ends were cut back, 7 bases at V and 10 bases at J, with 17 bases in the middle. The CDR3 bases are TGTGCCAGCATGGAGGGACCGTCCAGCTCACCCCTCCACTTT. This codes for CASMEGPSSSPLHF.

V and J are TRBV4-1 and TRBJ2-1, with TRBD2 matching over 7 bases. The CDR3 covers 15 residues. With 0 bases clipped from V and 3 bases from J, the junction kept 2 bases outside the gene matches. Germline V gives CDR1 MGHRA, CDR2 YSYEKL. CDR3 coding DNA: TGCGCCAGCAGCCAAGATAGCGGGTTCTACAATGAGCAGTTCTTC. Translated: CASSQDSGFYNEQFF.

V usage is TRBV7-2 and J usage is TRBJ2-5; 8 bases are a match to TRBD1. Germline V gene data show CDR1 as SGHTA and CDR2 as FQGNSA. There are 14 residues in the CDR3. J gave up 1 base and V 4 bases, and 2 bases lay outside the gene matches. The CDR3 DNA is TGTGCCAGCAGCTCCGGGACAGGCCAAGAGACCCAGTACTTC. Protein sequence: CASSSGTGQETQYF.

The chain links TRBV19 to TRBJ1-1; TRBD1 aligns across 9 bases. The CDR3 covers 14 residues. Germline V gene sequence: CDR1 LNHDA, CDR2 SQIVND (reference sequence). After removal of 6 bases from V and 5 bases from J, the junction contained 7 bases not matched to a gene. CDR3: CASRIQGARTEAFF. Here the CDR3 DNA reads TGTGCCAGTAGGATACAGGGGGCAAGGACTGAAGCTTTCTTT.

The chain couples TRBV18 to TRBJ2-7; D gene uncertain. Germline CDR1 KGHSH, CDR2 LQKENI. V lost 6 bases and J lost 1, with 10 bases in between. This CDR3 is 13 amino acids long. The CDR3 sequence: CASSKGSSYEQYF. The CDR3 DNA reads TGTGCCAGCTCGAAGGGAAGTTCCTACGAGCAGTACTTC.

This sequence joins TRBV19 and TRBJ1-1; 8 nucleotides align to TRBD1. From germline, CDR1 is LNHDA and CDR2 SQIVND (reference sequence). The CDR3 runs to 13 residues. V was clipped by 5 bases and J by 10 bases; unmatched bases: 9. CDR3 sequence: CASSVRQGSGAFF. As DNA, the CDR3 is TGTGCCAGTAGTGTTAGACAGGGGAGCGGAGCTTTCTTT.

This sequence joins TRBV10-2 and TRBJ1-2; D remains ambiguous. The germline V gene encodes CDR1 WSHSY and CDR2 SAAADI. The V end was cut by 4 bases, the J end by 8 bases, with 17 bases between. This CDR3 has 14 residues. CDR3 DNA sequence: TGCGCCAGCAGTGCTCAGTCGGGGTGGCAAGGCTACACCTTC. Its translation is CASSAQSGWQGYTF.

The chain couples TRBV27 to TRBJ1-6; D not resolved. V gave up 4 bases and J gave up 7 bases, with 14 bases separating them. Germline V gene sequence: CDR1 MNHEY, CDR2 SMNVEV (reference sequence). This CDR3 comprises 15 residues. CDR3 DNA: TGTGCCAGCAGTTGGGGTTGGGCCGCGAATTCACCCCTCCACTTT. This encodes CASSWGWAANSPLHF.

The chain combines TRBV19 with TRBJ1-5; unclear D gene. The CDR3 spans 17 residues. Per the germline V gene, CDR1 is LNHDA and CDR2 is SQIVND (reference sequence). V shed 2 bases and J shed 8 bases, with 22 bases lying between them. Written as DNA, the CDR3 is TGTGCCAGTAGTATATATCCCGGACGGGCGGGAGGAAAGCCCCAGCATTTT. It encodes CASSIYPGRAGGKPQHF. Based on the CDR3 plus reference TRBV19 and TRBJ1-5, the full variable domain is DGGITQSPKYLFRKEGQNVTLSCEQNLNHDAMYWYRQDPGQGLRLIYYSQIVNDFQKGDIAEGYSVSREKKESFPLTVTSAQKNPTAFYLCASSIYPGRAGGKPQHFGDGTRLSIL.

The gene calls are TRBV11-3 and TRBJ1-1; 7 bases line up with TRBD1. Germline-derived CDR1 and CDR2 are SGHNT and YENEEA. V was clipped by 4 bases and J by 6 bases; unmatched bases: 5. The CDR3 spans 13 residues. In DNA form, the CDR3 reads TGTGCCAGCAGCTCCGACAGGGACTCTGAAGCTTTCTTT. It yields the protein CASSSDRDSEAFF.

The rearrangement joins TRBV7-8 to TRBJ1-2; D may be TRBD1 (5 bases). CDR1 is SGHVS, CDR2 FQNEAQ, per germline. Trimming pared 4 bases from V and 8 bases from J, leaving 23 bases between. The CDR3 consists of 16 residues. The CDR3 protein is CASSSRKPTAASGYTF. CDR3 coding DNA: TGTGCCAGCAGCTCCCGAAAACCGACAGCCGCGTCGGGCTACACCTTC.

CDR3 residues: CASSLGRGATTYEQYF. CDR3 in DNA: TGTGCCAGCAGCTTAGGGCGGGGGGCGACCACCTACGAGCAGTACTTC. V usage is TRBV7-2 and J usage is TRBJ2-7; 8 bases agree with TRBD2. Trimming removed 1 base from V and 2 bases from J; junction bases left unmatched: 7. The CDR3 has 16 residues. Germline V lookup: CDR1 SGHTA, CDR2 FQGNSA.

This chain uses TRBV7-2 with TRBJ1-3; 7 positions agree with TRBD1. This CDR3 has 14 amino acids. V was pared by 5 bases and J by 5 bases, with 6 bases of the junction left unmatched. Per germline, CDR1 SGHTA and CDR2 FQGNSA. The CDR3 loop is CASSPRTGRNTIYF. CDR3 coding DNA: TGTGCCAGCAGCCCCCGGACAGGACGAAACACCATATATTTT.

V usage is TRBV9 and J usage is TRBJ2-7, with 7 bases lining up with TRBD2. CDR3 length equals 16 residues. Germline CDR1 reads SGDLS; CDR2 reads YYNGEE. With V trimmed by 3 bases and J by 3 bases, 12 bases remained unmatched. The CDR3 sequence is CASSEGASGTYYEQYF. The CDR3 bases are TGTGCCAGCAGCGAGGGTGCTAGCGGAACTTACTACGAGCAGTACTTC.

The J gene is TRBJ2-4, the V gene TRBV25-1; D might be TRBD1 (6 bases). The CDR3 sequence is 18 residues long. CDR1 MGHDK and CDR2 SYGVNS come from the germline V gene. V lost 3 bases, J lost 2 bases, and 20 bases lay in between. In DNA, the CDR3 is TGTGCCAGCAGTGATACCAGGGGTGGAGTTGTAACCAAAAACATTCAGTACTTC. The encoded protein is CASSDTRGGVVTKNIQYF.

This clone was found once. The V gene is TRBV6-5, the J gene TRBJ1-1; D gene unclear. Germline V gene lookup returns CDR1 MNHEY and CDR2 SVGAGI. V dropped 2 bases and J dropped 4 bases, with 14 bases sitting between them. The CDR3 runs to 15 residues. The CDR3 region is CASSYDTVPTTEAFF. As DNA, the CDR3 is TGTGCCAGCAGTTACGATACAGTTCCTACCACTGAAGCTTTCTTT.

The chain employs TRBV9 and TRBJ1-1; TRBD1 is a possible D gene (5 bases). There are 13 residues in the CDR3. V lost 3 bases, J lost 1 base, and 7 bases lay in between. CDR1 SGDLS and CDR2 YYNGEE come from the germline V gene. CDR3 amino acids: CASSGGQNTEAFF. CDR3 bases: TGTGCCAGCAGCGGGGGCCAGAACACTGAAGCTTTCTTT.